The clone carrying this T cell receptor (beta chain) was seen ten or more times. Construction of the TCR beta libraries employed iRepertoire HTBI primers in conjunction with Arm-PCR of CDR3 regions. TCRdb re-analysed the multiplex PCR reads in MiXCR, keeping a single row per CDR3 protein. The data show 550,000 to 650,000 distinct CDR3 sequences, around 15% seen once. The source of the sample is a study of regulatory T cells in long-lasting Graves disease. The sample's time point: newly diagnosed GD, antithyroid drugs for less than 3 months. Construction of the TCR library relied on RNA isolated from PBMCs. Trimming left V 4 bases short and J 10 bases short, with 17 bases between. This CDR3 contains 14 residues. Looked up from germline, CDR1 is SGHVS and CDR2 is FQNEAQ. The same data also contributed to another study, on T cells in Graves' hyperthyroidism and ophthalmopathy. From that report: HTBI primers drove first-round RT-PCR of the TCR CDR3.

Sample: peripheral blood mononuclear cells (PBMCs), taken at new diagnosis, from a patient treated with antithyroid drugs. The chain combines TRBV7-8 with TRBJ2-1, with D tentatively TRBD1 (6 bases). This clonotype originated in a man aged 18 to 30 with Graves disease. The CDR3 is CASSYVGATDEQFF. The CDR3 nucleotides are TGTGCCAGCAGCTACGTGGGGGCTACCGACGAGCAGTTCTTC.